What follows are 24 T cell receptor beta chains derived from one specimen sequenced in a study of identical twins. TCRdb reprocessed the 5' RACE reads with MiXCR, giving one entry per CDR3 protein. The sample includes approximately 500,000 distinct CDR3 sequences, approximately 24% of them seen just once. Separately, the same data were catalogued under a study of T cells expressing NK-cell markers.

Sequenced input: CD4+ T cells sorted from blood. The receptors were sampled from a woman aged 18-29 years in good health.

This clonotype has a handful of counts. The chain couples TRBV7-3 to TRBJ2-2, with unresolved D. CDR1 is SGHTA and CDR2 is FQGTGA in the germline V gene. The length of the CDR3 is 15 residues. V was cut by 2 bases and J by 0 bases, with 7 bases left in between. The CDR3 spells CASSLASSNTGELFF. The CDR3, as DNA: TGTGCCAGCAGCTTAGCTAGTTCGAACACCGGGGAGCTGTTTTTT.

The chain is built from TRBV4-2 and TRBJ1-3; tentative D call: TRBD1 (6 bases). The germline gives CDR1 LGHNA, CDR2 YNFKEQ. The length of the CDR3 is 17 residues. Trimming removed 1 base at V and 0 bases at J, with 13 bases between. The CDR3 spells CASSQVGGLYSGNTIYF. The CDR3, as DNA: TGTGCCAGCAGCCAAGTGGGGGGGCTTTACTCTGGAAACACCATATATTTT.

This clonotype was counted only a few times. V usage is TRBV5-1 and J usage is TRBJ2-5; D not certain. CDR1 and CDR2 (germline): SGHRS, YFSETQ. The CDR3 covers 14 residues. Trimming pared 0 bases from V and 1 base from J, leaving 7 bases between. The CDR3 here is CASSLASTQETQYF. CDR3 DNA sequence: TGCGCCAGCAGCTTGGCGTCCACCCAAGAGACCCAGTACTTC. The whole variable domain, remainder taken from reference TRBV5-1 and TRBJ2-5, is KAGVTQTPRYLIKTRGQQVTLSCSPISGHRSVSWYQQTPGQGLQFLFEYFSETQRNKGNFPGRFSGRQFSNSRSEMNVSTLELGDSALYLCASSLASTQETQYFGPGTRLLVL.

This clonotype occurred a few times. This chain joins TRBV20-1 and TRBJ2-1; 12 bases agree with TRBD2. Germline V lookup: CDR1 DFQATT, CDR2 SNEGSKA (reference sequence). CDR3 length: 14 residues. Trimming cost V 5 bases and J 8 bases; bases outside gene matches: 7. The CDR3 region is CSAGSSGGADEQFF. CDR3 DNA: TGCAGTGCTGGCTCTAGCGGGGGGGCCGATGAGCAGTTCTTC.

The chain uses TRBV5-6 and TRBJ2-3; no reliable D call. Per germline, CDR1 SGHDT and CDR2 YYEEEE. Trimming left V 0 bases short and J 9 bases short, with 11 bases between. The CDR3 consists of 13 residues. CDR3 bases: TGTGCCAGCAGCTTGGCCGACCGTTGGACGCAGTATTTT. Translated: CASSLADRWTQYF.

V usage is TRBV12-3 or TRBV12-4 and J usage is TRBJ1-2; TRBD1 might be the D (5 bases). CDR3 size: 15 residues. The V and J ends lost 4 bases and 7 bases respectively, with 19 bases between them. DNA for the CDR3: TGTGCCAGCAGTTCGCTTGGGGAGCAGGGTGGTGGCTACACCTTC. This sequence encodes CASSSLGEQGGGYTF.

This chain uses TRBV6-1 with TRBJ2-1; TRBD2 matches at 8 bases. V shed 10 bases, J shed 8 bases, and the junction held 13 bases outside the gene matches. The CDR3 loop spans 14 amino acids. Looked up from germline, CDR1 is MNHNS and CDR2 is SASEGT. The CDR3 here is CATTQLSGSYEQFF. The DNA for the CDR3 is TGTGCCACCACGCAATTGAGCGGGAGCTATGAGCAGTTCTTC.

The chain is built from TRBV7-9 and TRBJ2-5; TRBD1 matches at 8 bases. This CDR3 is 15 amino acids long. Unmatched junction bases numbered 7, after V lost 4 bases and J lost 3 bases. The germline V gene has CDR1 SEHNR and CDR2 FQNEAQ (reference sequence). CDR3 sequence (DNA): TGTGCCAGCAGCTCGACAGGGGCAGGGGAAGAGACCCAGTACTTC. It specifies CASSSTGAGEETQYF.

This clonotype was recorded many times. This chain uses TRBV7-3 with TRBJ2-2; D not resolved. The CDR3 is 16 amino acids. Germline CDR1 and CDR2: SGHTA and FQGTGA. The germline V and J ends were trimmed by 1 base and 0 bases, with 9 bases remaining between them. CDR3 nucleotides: TGTGCCAGCAGCTTAAATATGGGGTCGAACACCGGGGAGCTGTTTTTT. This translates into CASSLNMGSNTGELFF.

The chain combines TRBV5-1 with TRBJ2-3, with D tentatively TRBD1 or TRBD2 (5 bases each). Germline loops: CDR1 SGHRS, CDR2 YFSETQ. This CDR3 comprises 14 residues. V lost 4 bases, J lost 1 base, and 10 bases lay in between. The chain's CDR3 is CASSLRDRTDTQYF. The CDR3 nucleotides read TGCGCCAGCAGCCTCCGGGACCGCACAGATACGCAGTATTTT.

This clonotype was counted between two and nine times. The CDR3 region is CASRPTGTSEETQYF. CDR3 in DNA: TGCGCCAGCAGGCCGACGGGGACTAGCGAAGAGACCCAGTACTTC. The genes are TRBV5-1 and TRBJ2-5; TRBD2 matches 10 bases. V trimming: 5 bases; J trimming: 3 bases; junction bases outside the gene matches: 7. Per the germline V gene, CDR1 is SGHRS and CDR2 is YFSETQ. The CDR3 sequence is 15 residues long.

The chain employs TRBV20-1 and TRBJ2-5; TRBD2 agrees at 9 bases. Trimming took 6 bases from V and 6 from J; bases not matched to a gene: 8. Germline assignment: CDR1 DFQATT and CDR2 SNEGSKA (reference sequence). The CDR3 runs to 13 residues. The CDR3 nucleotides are TGCAGTGCGATAGCGGGAGCGGAAAAGACCCAGTACTTC. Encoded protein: CSAIAGAEKTQYF.

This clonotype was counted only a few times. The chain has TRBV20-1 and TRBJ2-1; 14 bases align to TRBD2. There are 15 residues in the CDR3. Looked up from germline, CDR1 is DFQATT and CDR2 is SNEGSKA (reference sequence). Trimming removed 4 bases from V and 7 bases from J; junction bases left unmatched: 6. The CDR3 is CSAKGTSGSWNEQFF. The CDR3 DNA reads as TGCAGTGCTAAAGGGACTAGCGGGAGTTGGAATGAGCAGTTCTTC.

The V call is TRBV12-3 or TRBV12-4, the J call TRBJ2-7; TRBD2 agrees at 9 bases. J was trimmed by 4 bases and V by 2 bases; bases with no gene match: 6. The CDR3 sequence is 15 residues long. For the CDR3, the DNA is TGTGCCAGCAGTTTACGAGCGGGAGGTCGGTACGAGCAGTACTTC. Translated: CASSLRAGGRYEQYF.

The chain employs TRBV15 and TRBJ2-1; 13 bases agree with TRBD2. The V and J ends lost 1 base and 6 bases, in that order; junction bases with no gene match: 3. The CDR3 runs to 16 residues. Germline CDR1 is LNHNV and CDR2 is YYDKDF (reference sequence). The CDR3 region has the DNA TGTGCCACCAGCAGAGGGACTAGCGGGGGCCTCAATGAGCAGTTCTTC. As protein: CATSRGTSGGLNEQFF.

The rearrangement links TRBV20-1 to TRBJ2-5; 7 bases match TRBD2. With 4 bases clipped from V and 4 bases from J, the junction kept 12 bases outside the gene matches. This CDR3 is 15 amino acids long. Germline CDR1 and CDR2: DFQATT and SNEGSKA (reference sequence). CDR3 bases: TGCAGTGCTAACGCGGGGGATTTTCTAAGAGAGACCCAGTACTTC. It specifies CSANAGDFLRETQYF.

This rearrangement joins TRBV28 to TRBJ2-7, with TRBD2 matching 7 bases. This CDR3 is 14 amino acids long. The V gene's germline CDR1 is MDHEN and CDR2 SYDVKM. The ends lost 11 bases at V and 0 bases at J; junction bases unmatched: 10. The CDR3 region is CALTPQRGSYEQYF. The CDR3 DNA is TGTGCCCTTACCCCCCAGCGGGGCTCCTACGAGCAGTACTTC.

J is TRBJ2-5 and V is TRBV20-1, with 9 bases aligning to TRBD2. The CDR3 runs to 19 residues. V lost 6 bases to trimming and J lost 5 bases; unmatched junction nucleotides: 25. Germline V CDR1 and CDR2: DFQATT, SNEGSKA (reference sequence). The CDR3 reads CSAAKSSSGGRAIVETQYF. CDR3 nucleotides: TGCAGTGCCGCAAAATCTTCTAGTGGCGGGAGGGCCATCGTGGAGACCCAGTACTTC.

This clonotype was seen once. CDR3 sequence (DNA): TGCAGTGCTAGGGATCCAGGGGCCTATGGCTACACCTTC. Translation: CSARDPGAYGYTF. V gene TRBV20-1 combines with J gene TRBJ1-2; tentatively, D is TRBD1 (6 bases). Germline V gives CDR1 DFQATT, CDR2 SNEGSKA (reference sequence). V lost 3 bases, J lost 4 bases, and 12 bases lay in between. CDR3 length: 13 amino acids.

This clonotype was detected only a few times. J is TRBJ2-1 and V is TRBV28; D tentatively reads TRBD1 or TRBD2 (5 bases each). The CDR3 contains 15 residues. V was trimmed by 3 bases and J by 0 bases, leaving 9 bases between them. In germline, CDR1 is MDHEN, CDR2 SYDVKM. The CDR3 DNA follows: TGTGCCAGCAGTTTGGACGGGACCTCCTACAATGAGCAGTTCTTC. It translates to CASSLDGTSYNEQFF. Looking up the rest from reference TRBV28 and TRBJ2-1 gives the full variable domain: DVKVTQSSRYLVKRTGEKVFLECVQDMDHENMFWYRQDPGLGLRLIYFSYDVKMKEKGDIPEGYSVSREKKERFSLILESASTNQTSMYLCASSLDGTSYNEQFFGPGTRLTVL.

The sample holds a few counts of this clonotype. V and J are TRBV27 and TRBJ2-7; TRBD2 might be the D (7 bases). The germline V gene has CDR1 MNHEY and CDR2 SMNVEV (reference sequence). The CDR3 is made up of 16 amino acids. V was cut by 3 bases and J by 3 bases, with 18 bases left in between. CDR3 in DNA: TGTGCCAGCAGTTTTGGGGGGCGGGAGAATTACTACGAGCAGTACTTC. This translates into CASSFGGRENYYEQYF.

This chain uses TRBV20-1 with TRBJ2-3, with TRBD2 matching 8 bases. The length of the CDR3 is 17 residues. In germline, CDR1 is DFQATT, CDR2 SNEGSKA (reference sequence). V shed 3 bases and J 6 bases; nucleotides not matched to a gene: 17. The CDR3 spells CSASSPWTSRSSDTQYF. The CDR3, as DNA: TGCAGTGCTAGTTCCCCCTGGACTAGCCGAAGTTCGGATACGCAGTATTTT.

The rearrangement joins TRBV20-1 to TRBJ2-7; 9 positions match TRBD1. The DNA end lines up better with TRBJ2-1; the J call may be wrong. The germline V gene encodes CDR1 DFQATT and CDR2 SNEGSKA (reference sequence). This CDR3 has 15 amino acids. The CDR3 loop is CSARAPGQGIFEQFF. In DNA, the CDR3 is TGCAGTGCTAGAGCCCCGGGACAGGGAATCTTCGAGCAGTTCTTC.

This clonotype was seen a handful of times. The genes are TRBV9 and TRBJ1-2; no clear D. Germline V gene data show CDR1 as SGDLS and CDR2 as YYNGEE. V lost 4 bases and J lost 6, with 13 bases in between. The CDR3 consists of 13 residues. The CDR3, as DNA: TGTGCCAGCAGCTCCTCTAGGGCTGATGGCTACACCTTC. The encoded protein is CASSSSRADGYTF.